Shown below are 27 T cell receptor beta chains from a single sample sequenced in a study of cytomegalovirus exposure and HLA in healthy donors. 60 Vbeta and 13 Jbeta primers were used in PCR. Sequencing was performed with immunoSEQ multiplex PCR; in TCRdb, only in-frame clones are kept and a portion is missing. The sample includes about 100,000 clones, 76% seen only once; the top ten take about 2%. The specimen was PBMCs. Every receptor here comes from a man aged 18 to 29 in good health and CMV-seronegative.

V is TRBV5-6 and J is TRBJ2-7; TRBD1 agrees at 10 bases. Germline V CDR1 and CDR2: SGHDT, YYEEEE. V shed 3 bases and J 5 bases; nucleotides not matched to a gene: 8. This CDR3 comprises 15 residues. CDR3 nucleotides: TGTGCCAGCAGCTATACCGGGACAGGGGAACACGAGCAGTACTTC. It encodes CASSYTGTGEHEQYF.

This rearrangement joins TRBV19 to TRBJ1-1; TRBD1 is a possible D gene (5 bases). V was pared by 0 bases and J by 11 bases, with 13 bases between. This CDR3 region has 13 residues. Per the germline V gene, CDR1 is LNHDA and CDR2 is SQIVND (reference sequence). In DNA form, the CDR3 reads TGTGCCAGTAGTATAGACGAGACAGTTCGGGCTTTCTTT. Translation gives CASSIDETVRAFF.

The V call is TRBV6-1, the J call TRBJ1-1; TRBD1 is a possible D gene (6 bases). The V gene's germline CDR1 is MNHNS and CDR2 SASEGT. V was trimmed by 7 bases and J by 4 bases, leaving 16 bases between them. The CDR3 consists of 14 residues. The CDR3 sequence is CASTRGGVGTEAFF. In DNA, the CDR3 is TGTGCCAGCACCCGGGGGGGCGTGGGCACTGAAGCTTTCTTT.

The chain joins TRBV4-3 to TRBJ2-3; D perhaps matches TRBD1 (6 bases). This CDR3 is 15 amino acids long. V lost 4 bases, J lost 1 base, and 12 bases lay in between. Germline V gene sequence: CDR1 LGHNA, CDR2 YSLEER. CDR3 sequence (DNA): TGCGCCAGCAGCCGCGCAGGGGCAGGCACAGATACGCAGTATTTT. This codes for CASSRAGAGTDTQYF.

The CDR3 DNA sequence: TGTGCCAGCAGCGTAGGGACTAGCGGGGGGGCCGGGGAGACCCAGTACTTC. Protein sequence: CASSVGTSGGAGETQYF. This chain joins TRBV9 and TRBJ2-5, with TRBD2 matching over 15 bases. CDR3 length: 17 amino acids. The trim removed 0 bases at V and 5 bases at J, leaving 5 bases unmatched. The germline V gene has CDR1 SGDLS and CDR2 YYNGEE.

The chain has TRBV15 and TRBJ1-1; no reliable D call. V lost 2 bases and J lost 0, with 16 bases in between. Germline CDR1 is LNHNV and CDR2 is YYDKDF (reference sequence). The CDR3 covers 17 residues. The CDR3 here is CATSRPPTFSMNTEAFF. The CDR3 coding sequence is TGTGCCACCAGCAGACCCCCGACATTCAGTATGAACACTGAAGCTTTCTTT.

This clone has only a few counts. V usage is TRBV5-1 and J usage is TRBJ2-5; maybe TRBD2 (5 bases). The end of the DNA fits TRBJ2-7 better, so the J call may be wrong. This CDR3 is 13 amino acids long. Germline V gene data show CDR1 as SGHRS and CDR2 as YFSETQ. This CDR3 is CASRMASRYEQYF. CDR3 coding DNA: TGCGCCAGCAGAATGGCTAGCAGGTACGAGCAGTACTTC.

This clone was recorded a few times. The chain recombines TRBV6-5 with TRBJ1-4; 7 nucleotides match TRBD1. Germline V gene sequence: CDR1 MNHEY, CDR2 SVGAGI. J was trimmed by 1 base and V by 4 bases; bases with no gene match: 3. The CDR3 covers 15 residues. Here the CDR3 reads CASSSGTVTNEKLFF. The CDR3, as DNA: TGTGCCAGCAGTTCCGGGACAGTAACTAATGAAAAACTGTTTTTT.

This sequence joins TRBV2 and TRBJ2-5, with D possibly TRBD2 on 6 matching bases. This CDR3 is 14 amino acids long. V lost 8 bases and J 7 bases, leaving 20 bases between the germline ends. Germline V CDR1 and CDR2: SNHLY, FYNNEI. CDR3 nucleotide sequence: TGTGCCAGCTTCGTCCTTAGCGGTATCGGGACCCAGTACTTC. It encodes CASFVLSGIGTQYF.

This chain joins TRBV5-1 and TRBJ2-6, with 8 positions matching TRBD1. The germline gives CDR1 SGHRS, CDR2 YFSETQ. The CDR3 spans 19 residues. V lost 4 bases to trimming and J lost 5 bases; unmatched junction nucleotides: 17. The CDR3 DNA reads TGCGCCAGCAGCAGAGCGACAGGGGACGTGGTATCTTGGGCCAACGTCCTGACTTTC. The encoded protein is CASSRATGDVVSWANVLTF.

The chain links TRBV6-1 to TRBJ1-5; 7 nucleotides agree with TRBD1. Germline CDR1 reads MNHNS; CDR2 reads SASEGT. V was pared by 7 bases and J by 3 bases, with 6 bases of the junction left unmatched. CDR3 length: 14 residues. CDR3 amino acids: CASKGTAHNQPQHF. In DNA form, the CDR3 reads TGTGCCAGCAAAGGGACAGCCCACAATCAGCCCCAGCATTTT.

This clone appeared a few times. The CDR3 is CASSALPGLLNYGYTF. For the CDR3, the DNA is TGTGCCAGCAGTGCGCTACCGGGACTGCTTAACTATGGCTACACCTTC. The chain couples TRBV6-1 to TRBJ1-2; TRBD1 is a possible D gene (5 bases). The CDR3 extends over 16 amino acids. The V end was cut by 4 bases, the J end by 1 base, with 16 bases between. Germline V gives CDR1 MNHNS, CDR2 SASEGT.

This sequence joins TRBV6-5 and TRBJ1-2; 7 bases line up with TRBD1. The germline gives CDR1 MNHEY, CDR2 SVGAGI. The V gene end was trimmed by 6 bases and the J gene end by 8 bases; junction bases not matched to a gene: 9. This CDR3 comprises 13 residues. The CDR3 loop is CASRDTGDYGYTF. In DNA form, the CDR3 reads TGTGCCAGCAGGGACACAGGGGATTACGGCTACACCTTC.

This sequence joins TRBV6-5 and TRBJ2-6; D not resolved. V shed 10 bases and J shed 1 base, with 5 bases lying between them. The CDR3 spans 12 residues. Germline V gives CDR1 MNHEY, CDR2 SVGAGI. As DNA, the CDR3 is TGTGCCACCCAATCTGGGGCCAACGTCCTGACTTTC. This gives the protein CATQSGANVLTF.

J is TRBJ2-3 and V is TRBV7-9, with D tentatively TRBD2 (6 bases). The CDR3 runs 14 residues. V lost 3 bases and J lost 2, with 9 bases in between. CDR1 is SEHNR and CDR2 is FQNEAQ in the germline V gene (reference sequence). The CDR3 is CASSLEGNTDTQYF. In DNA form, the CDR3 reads TGTGCCAGCAGCTTGGAGGGGAACACAGATACGCAGTATTTT. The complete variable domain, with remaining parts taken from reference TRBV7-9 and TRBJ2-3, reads DTGVSQNPRHKITKRGQNVTFRCDPISEHNRLYWYRQTLGQGPEFLTYFQNEAQLEKSRLLSDRFSAERPKGSFSTLEIQRTEQGDSAMYLCASSLEGNTDTQYFGPGTRLTVL.

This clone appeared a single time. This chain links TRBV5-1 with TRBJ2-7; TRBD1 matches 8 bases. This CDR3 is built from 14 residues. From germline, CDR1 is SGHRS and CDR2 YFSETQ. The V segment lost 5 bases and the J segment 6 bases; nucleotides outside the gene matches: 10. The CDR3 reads CASSYLQTGAEQYF. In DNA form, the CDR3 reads TGCGCCAGCAGTTATCTACAGACAGGGGCCGAGCAGTACTTC.

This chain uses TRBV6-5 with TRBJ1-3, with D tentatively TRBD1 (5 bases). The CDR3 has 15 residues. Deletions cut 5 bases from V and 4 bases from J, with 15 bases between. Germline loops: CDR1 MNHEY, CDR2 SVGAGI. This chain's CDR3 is CASSATGSTGNTIYF. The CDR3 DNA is TGTGCCAGCAGTGCAACAGGCTCAACAGGAAACACCATATATTTT.

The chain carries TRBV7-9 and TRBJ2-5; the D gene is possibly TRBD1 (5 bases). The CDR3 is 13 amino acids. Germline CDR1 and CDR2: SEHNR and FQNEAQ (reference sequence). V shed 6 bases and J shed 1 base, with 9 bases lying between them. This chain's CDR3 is CASSYDSQETQYF. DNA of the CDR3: TGTGCCAGCAGTTATGACAGCCAAGAGACCCAGTACTTC.

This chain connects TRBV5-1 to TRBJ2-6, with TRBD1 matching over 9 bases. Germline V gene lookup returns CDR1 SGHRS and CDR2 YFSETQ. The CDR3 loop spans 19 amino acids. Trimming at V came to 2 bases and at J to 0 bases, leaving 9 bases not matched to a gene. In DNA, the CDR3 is TGCGCCAGCAGCTTTCGGCGGGACAGGGTTCCCTCTGGGGCCAACGTCCTGACTTTC. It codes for CASSFRRDRVPSGANVLTF. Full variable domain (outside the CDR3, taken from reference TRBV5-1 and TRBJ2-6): KAGVTQTPRYLIKTRGQQVTLSCSPISGHRSVSWYQQTPGQGLQFLFEYFSETQRNKGNFPGRFSGRQFSNSRSEMNVSTLELGDSALYLCASSFRRDRVPSGANVLTFGAGSRLTVL.

The CDR3 DNA reads as TGTGCCAGCAGGCGGACAGGGGGGAATTCACCCCTCCACTTT. It encodes CASRRTGGNSPLHF. This chain links TRBV11-2 with TRBJ1-6, with 10 bases matching TRBD1. Germline-derived CDR1 and CDR2 are SGHAT and FQNNGV. This CDR3 is 14 amino acids long. V lost 6 bases to trimming and J lost 7 bases; unmatched junction nucleotides: 3.

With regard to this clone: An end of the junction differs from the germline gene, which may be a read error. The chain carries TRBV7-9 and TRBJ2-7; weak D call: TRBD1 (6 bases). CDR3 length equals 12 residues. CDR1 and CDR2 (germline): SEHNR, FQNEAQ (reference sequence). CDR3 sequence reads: CSSSYRADEQYF. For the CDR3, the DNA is TGTTCCAGCAGCTACAGGGCGGACGAGCAGTACTTC.

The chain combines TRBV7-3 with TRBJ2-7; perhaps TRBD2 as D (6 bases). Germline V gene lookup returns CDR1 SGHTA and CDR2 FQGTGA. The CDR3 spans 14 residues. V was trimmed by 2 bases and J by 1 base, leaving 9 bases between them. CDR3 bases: TGTGCCAGCAGCTTATCACGGGAGTCCTACGAGCAGTACTTC. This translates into CASSLSRESYEQYF.

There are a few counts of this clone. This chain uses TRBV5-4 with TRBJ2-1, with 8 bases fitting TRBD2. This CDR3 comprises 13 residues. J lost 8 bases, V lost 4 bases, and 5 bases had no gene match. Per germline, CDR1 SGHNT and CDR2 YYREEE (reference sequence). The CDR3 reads CASSGTSFDEQFF. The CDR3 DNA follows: TGTGCCAGCAGCGGGACTAGTTTTGATGAGCAGTTCTTC.

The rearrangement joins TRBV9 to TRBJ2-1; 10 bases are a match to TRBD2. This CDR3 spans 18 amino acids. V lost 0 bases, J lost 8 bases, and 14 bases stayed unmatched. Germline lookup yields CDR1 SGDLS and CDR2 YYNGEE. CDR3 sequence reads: CASSVASGGAVGDHEQFF. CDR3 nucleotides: TGTGCCAGCAGCGTAGCGAGCGGGGGGGCAGTCGGGGATCATGAGCAGTTCTTC.

The CDR3 is CASTREALGRGVEAAFF. The CDR3 bases are TGTGCCAGCACCCGTGAAGCCCTCGGCAGGGGGGTGGAGGCGGCTTTCTTT. The V call is TRBV9, the J call TRBJ1-1; TRBD1 agrees at 7 bases. CDR3 size: 17 residues. The J segment lost 11 bases and the V segment lost 6 bases, leaving 25 bases of the junction unmatched. The germline V gene encodes CDR1 SGDLS and CDR2 YYNGEE.

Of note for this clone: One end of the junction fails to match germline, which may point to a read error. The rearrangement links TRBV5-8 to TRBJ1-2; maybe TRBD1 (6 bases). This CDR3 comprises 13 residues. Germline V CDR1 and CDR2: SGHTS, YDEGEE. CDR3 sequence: CASRLGGVYGYPF. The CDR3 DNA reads TGTGCCAGCAGGTTGGGGGGCGTCTATGGCTACCCCTTC.

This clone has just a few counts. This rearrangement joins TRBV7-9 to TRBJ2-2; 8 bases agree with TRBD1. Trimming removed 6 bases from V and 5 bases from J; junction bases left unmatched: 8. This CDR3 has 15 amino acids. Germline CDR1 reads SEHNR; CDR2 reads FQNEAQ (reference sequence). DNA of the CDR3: TGTGCCAGCAGGGGACAGGTCCAGGGGACCGGGGAGCTGTTTTTT. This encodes CASRGQVQGTGELFF.